The TCR beta chain under discussion was sequenced for a study of T cell responses to AZD1222 COVID-19 vaccine. Whole-study findings and limits: There were mostly white British donors and more females than males, and clonal diversity was possibly underestimated. The breadth and depth of Spike-specific TCRs increased once two AZD1222 doses had been given. Targets within unmutated variant regions were reportedly found for nearly half of spike-specific TCRs.

As concerns this clone: The target antigen is unknown.

Trimming cost V 1 base and J 15 bases, with 13 bases left between them. The CDR3 is made up of 12 amino acids. The protocol was immunoSEQ multiplex PCR, while the TCRdb copy is restricted to in-frame clones and leaves out a portion. The table shows about 150,000 clones, with around 89% occurring only once. The chain combines TRBV12-3 or TRBV12-4 with TRBJ2-1, with D possibly called TRBD1 or TRBD2 (6 bases each). The input for sequencing was peripheral blood, taken on day 0 of AZD1222 vaccination. The receptor's source is an adult in good health. CDR3 coding DNA: TGTGCCAGCAGTTTAGGGGGGGACATCGTGTTCTTC. Protein product: CASSLGGDIVFF.